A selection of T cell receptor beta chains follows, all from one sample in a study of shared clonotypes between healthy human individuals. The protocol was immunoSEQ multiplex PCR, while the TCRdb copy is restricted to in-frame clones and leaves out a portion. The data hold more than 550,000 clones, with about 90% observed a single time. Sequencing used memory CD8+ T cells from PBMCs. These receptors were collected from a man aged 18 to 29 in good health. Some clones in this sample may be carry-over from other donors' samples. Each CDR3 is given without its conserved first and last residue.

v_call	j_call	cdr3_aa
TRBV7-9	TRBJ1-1	ASSHGDRGNTEAF
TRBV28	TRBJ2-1	ASSLYPLGNEQF
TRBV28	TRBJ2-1	ASSPHLGLLAGGNEQF
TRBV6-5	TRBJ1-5	ASSPGQALNQPQH
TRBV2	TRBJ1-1	ATSGGDTEAF
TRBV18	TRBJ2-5	ASSPPPDYRLQETQY
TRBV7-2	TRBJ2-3	ASSSGTQY
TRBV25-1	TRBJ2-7	ASGDRTYEQY
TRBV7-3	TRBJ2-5	ASSLTVGSGRAPQETQY
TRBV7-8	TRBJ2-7	ASSSRTGTLYEQY
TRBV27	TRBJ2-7	ASSLSSTYEQY
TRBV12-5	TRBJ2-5	ASGLVVGREGHETQY
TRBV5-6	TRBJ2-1	ASSYGTSGFGNEQF
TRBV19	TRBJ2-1	ASRLAGYNEQF
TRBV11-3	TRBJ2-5	ASSYPAGEGETQY
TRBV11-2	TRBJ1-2	ASSTGRTGYGYT
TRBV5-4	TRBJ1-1	ASSSVGTGPNTEAF
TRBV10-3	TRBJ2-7	ATKGEHYEQY
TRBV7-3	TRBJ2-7	ASSLTGLAAYEQY
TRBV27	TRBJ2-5	ASSLLGQEETQY
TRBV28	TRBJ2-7	ASSPAREAGDRYEQY
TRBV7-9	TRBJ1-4	ASSLAGGATNEKLF
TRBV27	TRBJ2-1	ATMTSFNEQF
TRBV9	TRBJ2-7	ASSEGLALSYEQY
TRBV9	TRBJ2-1	ASSVSGTHNSYNEQF
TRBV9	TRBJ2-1	ASSARGQLRNEQF
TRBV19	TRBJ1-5	ASSIWDRANQPQH
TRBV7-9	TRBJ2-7	ASRTGVEQY
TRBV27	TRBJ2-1	ASSGTSYYNEQF
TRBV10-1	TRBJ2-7	ASSEASFHEQY
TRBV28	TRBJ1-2	ASSLVAAFRLYGYT
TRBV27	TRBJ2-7	ASSLSISYEQY
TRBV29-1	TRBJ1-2	SVENYRGDYGYT
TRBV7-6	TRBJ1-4	ASSLWLGAQTNEKLF
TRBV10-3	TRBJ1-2	AISESPKNYGYT
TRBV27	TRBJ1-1	ASSLSAKGFLNTEAF
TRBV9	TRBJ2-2	ASRPQGRAGELF
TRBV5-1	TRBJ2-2	ASSLAPDTGELF
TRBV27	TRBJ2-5	ASSSGLLETQY
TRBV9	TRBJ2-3	ASSVDLGLGSTDTQY
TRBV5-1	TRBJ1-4	ASSLGWDNTNEKLF
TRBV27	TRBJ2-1	ASSLSASTYNEQF
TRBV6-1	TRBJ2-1	ASSGLSHEQF
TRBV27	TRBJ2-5	ASSLLAGEFQETQY
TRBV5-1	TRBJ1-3	ASSPGQSGNTIY
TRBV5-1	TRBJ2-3	ASSLAEGKSTDTQY
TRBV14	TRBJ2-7	ASSQILADEQY
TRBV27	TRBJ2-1	ASSLWGLAGGPESEQF
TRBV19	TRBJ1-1	ASSIPAAWTEAF
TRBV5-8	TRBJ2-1	ASRGSHNEQF
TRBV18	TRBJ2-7	ASSPRGLAGSSSYEQY
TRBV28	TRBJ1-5	ASTDKGSNQPQH
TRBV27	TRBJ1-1	ASSFGGLDTEAF